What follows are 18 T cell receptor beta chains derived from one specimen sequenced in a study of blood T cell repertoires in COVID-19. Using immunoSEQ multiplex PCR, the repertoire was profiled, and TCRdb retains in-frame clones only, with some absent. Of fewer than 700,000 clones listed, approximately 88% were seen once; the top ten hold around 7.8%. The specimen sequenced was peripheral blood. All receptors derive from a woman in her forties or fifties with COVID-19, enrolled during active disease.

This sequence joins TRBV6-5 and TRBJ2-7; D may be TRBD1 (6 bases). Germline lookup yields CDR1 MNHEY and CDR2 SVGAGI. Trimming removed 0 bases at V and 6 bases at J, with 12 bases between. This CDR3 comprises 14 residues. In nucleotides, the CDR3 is TGTGCCAGCAGTTACTCCATCGGACAGACCGAGCAGTACTTC. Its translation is CASSYSIGQTEQYF.

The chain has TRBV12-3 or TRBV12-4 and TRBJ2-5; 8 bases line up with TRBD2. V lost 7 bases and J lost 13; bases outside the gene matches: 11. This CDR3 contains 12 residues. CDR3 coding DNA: TGTGCCAGCACTTACGGGGGGGGACAAGCGTACTTC. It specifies CASTYGGGQAYF.

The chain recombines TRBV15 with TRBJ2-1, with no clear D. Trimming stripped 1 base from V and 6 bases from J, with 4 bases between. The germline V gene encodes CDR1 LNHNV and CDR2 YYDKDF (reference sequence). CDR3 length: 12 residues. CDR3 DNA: TGTGCCACCAGCAGAGCCCGCAATGAGCAGTTCTTC. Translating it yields CATSRARNEQFF.

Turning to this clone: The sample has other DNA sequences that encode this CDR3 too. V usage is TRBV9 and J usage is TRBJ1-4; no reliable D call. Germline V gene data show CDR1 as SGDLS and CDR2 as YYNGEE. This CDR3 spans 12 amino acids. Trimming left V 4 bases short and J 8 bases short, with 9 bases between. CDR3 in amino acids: CASSLSGEKLFF. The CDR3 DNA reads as TGTGCCAGCAGCTTGTCGGGGGAAAAACTGTTTTTT.

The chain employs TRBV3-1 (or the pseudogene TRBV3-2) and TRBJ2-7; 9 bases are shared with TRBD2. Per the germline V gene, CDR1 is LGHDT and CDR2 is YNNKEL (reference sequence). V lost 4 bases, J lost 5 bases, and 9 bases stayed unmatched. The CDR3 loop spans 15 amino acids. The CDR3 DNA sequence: TGTGCCAGCAGCCCTCCGGGACTAGCTCTGAACGAGCAGTACTTC. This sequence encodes CASSPPGLALNEQYF.

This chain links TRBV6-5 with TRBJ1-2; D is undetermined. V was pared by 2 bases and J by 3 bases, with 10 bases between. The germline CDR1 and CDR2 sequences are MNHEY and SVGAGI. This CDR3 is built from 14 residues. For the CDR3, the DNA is TGTGCCAGCAGTTACGGGCGCAGCCACTATGGCTACACCTTC. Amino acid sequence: CASSYGRSHYGYTF.

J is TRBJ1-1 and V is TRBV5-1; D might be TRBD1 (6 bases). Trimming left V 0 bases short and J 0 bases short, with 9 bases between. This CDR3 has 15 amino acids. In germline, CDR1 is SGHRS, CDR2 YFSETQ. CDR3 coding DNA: TGCGCCAGCAGCTTGGGTAAGGGGGTGAACACTGAAGCTTTCTTT. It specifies CASSLGKGVNTEAFF.

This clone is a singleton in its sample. CDR3 DNA: TGTGCCAGCAGTGAAAAAGGGGCAGTGGGCACCATATATTTT. This translates into CASSEKGAVGTIYF. The chain carries TRBV2 and TRBJ1-3; possible D gene TRBD1, 5 bases. CDR1 and CDR2 from the germline V gene are SNHLY and FYNNEI. Trimming cost V 2 bases and J 9 bases, with 14 bases left between them. The CDR3 has 14 residues. Full variable domain (remainder filled in from reference TRBV2 and TRBJ1-3): EPEVTQTPSHQVTQMGQEVILRCVPISNHLYFYWYRQILGQKVEFLVSFYNNEISEKSEIFDDQFSVERPDGSNFTLKIRSTKLEDSAMYFCASSEKGAVGTIYFGEGSWLTVV.

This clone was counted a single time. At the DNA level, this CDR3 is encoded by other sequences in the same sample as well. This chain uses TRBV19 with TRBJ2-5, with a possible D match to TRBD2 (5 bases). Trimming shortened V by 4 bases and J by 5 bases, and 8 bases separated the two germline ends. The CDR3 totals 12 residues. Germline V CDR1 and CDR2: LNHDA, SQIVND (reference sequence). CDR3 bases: TGTGCCAGTAGTACCACGGGGGAGACCCAGTACTTC. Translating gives CASSTTGETQYF.

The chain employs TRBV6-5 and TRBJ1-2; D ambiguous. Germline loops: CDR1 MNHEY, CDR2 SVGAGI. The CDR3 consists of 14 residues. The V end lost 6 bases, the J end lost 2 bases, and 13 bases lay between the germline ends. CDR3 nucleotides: TGTGCCAGCAGAAACCGGGGTACGAACTATGGCTACACCTTC. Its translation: CASRNRGTNYGYTF.

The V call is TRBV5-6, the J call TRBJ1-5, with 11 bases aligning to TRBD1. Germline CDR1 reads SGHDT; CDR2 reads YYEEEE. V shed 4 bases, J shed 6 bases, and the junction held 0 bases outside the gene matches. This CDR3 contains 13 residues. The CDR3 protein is CASSGTGGQPQHF. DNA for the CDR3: TGTGCCAGCAGCGGGACAGGGGGTCAGCCCCAGCATTTT.

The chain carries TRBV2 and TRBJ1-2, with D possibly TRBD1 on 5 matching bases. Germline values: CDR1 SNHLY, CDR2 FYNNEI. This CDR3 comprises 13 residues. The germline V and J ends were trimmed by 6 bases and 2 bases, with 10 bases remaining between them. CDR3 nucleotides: TGTGCCAGCAGCCTGACAGAGAACTATGGCTACACCTTC. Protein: CASSLTENYGYTF.

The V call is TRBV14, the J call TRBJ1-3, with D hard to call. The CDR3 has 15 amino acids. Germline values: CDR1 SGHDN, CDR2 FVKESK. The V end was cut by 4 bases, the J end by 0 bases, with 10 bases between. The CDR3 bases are TGTGCCAGCAGCCGGGGAGCCACCTCTGGAAACACCATATATTTT. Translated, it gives CASSRGATSGNTIYF.

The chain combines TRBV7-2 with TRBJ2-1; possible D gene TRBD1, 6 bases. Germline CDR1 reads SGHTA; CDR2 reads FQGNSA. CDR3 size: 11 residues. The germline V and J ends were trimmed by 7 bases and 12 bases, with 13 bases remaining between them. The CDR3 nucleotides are TGTGCCAGCACATGGGGCAGGGGGCAGTTCTTC. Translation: CASTWGRGQFF. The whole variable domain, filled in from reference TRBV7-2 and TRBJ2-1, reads GAGVSQSPSNKVTEKGKDVELRCDPISGHTALYWYRQSLGQGLEFLIYFQGNSAPDKSGLPSDRFSAERTGGSVSTLTIQRTQQEDSAVYLCASTWGRGQFFGPGTRLTVL.

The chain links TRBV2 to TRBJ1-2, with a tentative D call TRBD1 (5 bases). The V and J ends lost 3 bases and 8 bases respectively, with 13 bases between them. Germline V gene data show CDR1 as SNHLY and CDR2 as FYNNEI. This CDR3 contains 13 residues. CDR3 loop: CASSESGGIGYTF. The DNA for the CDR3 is TGTGCCAGCAGTGAGTCCGGGGGGATCGGCTACACCTTC.

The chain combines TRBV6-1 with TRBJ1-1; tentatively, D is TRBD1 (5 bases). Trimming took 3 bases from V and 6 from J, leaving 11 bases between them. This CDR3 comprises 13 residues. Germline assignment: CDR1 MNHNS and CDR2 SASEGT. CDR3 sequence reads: CASSDRQIPEAFF. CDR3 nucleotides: TGTGCCAGCAGTGATCGACAGATCCCTGAAGCTTTCTTT.

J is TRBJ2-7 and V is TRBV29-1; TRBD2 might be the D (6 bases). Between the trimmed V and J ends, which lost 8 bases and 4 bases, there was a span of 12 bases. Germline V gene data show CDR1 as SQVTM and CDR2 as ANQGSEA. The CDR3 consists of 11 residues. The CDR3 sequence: CSYGTLYEQYF. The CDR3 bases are TGCAGCTACGGGACTCTTTACGAGCAGTACTTC.

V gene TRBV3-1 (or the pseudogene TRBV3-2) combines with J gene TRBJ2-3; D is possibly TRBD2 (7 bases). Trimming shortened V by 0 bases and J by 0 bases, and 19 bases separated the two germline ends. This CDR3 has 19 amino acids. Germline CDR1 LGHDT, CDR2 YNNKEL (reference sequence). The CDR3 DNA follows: TGTGCCAGCAGCCAAGATCTGGGGGGGGGCCTTTCTAGCACAGATACGCAGTATTTT. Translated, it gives CASSQDLGGGLSSTDTQYF.